The clone carrying this T cell receptor beta chain occurred a few times. The data were obtained in a study of blood T cell repertoires in COVID-19. About the research overall: COVID-19 samples from acute and convalescent phases originated in the United States, Italy and Spain. PBMCs, B-cell-depleted T cells, or T cells were the source of the cDNA or gDNA that made up the material.

Between the trimmed V and J ends, which lost 3 bases and 1 base, there was a span of 8 bases. Germline-derived CDR1 and CDR2 are LNHDA and SQIVND (reference sequence). The CDR3 has 14 amino acids. Per the original methods: Reference gene primer amplification in the assay estimated nucleated cell counts. Repertoires were generated with immunoSEQ multiplex PCR, while TCRdb's copy carries only in-frame clones and drops some. That table furnishes V, J and clone size, whereas the DNA furnished D and trimming. The sample has approximately 34,000 clones, approximately 88% seen once. The clonotype was recovered from a human donor in a cohort sampled during active COVID-19. J is TRBJ2-3 and V is TRBV19; a weak D match, TRBD2 (6 bases). Sequencing was performed on peripheral blood. CDR3 protein: CASSMGGGTDTQYF. CDR3 in DNA: TGTGCCAGTAGTATGGGGGGTGGCACAGATACGCAGTATTTT.